The source of this T cell receptor (beta chain) is a study of shared T cell receptors in the human thymus. The CDR3 has 13 residues. The V and J ends lost 7 bases and 5 bases respectively, with 12 bases between them. Germline values: CDR1 MNHNS, CDR2 SASEGT. Profiled with immunoSEQ multiplex PCR; TCRdb holds only in-frame clones, not every one. The top ten clones hold more than 0.008% of a sample with some 700,000 clones, 80% to 90% of them seen once. These data were also reused for a study on human thymus T cells. From that second work: Donor material was obtained from healthy Finnish infants undergoing corrective surgery for congenital heart defects. Thymus specimens were resections from corrective heart surgery. It looked as if thymic and blood repertoires used V and J genes in a biased way. What related research reported was that thymic repertoires overlapped highly among unrelated individuals.

The receptor comes from a girl under two years old with a congenital heart defect. The chain recombines TRBV6-1 with TRBJ1-5, with D perhaps TRBD1 (5 bases). The sequencing sample was made of thymocytes. CDR3 region: CASKRGGDQPQHF. The CDR3 nucleotides are TGTGCCAGCAAAAGGGGCGGGGATCAGCCCCAGCATTTT.